The 5 T cell receptor beta chains below come from one sample, sequenced in a study of blood T cell repertoires in COVID-19. Produced via immunoSEQ multiplex PCR; TCRdb's table is partial and in-frame only. This table has 200,000 to 250,000 clones, under 90% appearing once. Sequenced: peripheral blood. The receptors shown here come from a man younger than 40 with active or convalescent COVID-19.

The chain combines TRBV7-3 with TRBJ1-1, with D possibly matching TRBD1 (6 bases). Trimming pared 2 bases from V and 5 bases from J, leaving 12 bases between. The CDR3 covers 14 residues. Germline CDR1 is SGHTA and CDR2 is FQGTGA. CDR3 in DNA: TGTGCCAGCAGCTTACAGGGGTCCAAGACTGAAGCTTTCTTT. Protein product: CASSLQGSKTEAFF.

Comment on this clone: One end of the junction varies from germline; a read error may be responsible. For the CDR3, the DNA is TGCGCCAGCAGTCAAGGTTCGTCGCGGGCCTACGAGCAGTACTTC. Translation: CASSQGSSRAYEQYF. The chain links TRBV4-3 to TRBJ2-7; a weak D match, TRBD2 (5 bases). Looked up from germline, CDR1 is LGHNA and CDR2 is YSLEER. This CDR3 spans 15 amino acids.

The chain is built from TRBV7-6 and TRBJ2-3; possibly TRBD2 for D (6 bases). Trimming stripped 5 bases from V and 0 bases from J, with 9 bases between. The CDR3 has 14 amino acids. The germline V gene has CDR1 SGHVS and CDR2 FNYEAQ. CDR3 bases: TGTGCCAGCAGCCGCGGAGGGAGCACAGATACGCAGTATTTT. Its protein product is CASSRGGSTDTQYF. The full variable domain, its missing parts supplied by reference TRBV7-6 and TRBJ2-3, is GAGVSQSPRYKVTKRGQDVALRCDPISGHVSLYWYRQALGQGPEFLTYFNYEAQQDKSGLPNDRFSAERPEGSISTLTIQRTEQRDSAMYRCASSRGGSTDTQYFGPGTRLTVL.

The V call is TRBV5-1, the J call TRBJ2-3; 7 nucleotides align to TRBD1. CDR1 and CDR2 (germline): SGHRS, YFSETQ. V gave up 8 bases and J gave up 1 base; unmatched junction bases: 13. CDR3 size: 16 residues. The CDR3, as DNA: TGCGCCAGTCATCGCCAGACAGGGCTTGGCACAGATACGCAGTATTTT. Protein sequence: CASHRQTGLGTDTQYF.

V usage is TRBV9 and J usage is TRBJ2-7; 8 nucleotides line up with TRBD1. The CDR3 runs 14 residues. The V segment lost 7 bases and the J segment 4 bases; nucleotides outside the gene matches: 10. Germline CDR1 is SGDLS and CDR2 is YYNGEE. This CDR3 is CASSPGGRGYEQYF. As DNA, the CDR3 is TGTGCCAGCTCCCCAGGGGGCAGGGGGTACGAGCAGTACTTC.